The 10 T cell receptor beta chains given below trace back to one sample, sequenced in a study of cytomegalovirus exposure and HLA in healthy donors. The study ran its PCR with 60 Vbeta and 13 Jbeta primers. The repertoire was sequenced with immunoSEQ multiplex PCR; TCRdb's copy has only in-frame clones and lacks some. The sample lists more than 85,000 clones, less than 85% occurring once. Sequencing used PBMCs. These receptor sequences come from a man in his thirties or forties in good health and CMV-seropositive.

CDR3 residues: CASSQDFGDRGPADTQYF. In DNA form, the CDR3 reads TGCGCCAGCAGCCAAGATTTCGGGGACAGGGGGCCGGCAGATACGCAGTATTTT. The chain uses TRBV4-3 and TRBJ2-3; 12 nucleotides agree with TRBD1. Germline values: CDR1 LGHNA, CDR2 YSLEER. The trim removed 0 bases at V and 4 bases at J, leaving 8 bases unmatched. This CDR3 spans 18 amino acids.

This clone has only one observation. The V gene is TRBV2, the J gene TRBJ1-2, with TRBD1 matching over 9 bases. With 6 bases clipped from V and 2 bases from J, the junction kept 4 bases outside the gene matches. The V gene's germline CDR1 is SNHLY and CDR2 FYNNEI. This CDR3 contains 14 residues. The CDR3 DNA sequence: TGTGCCAGCAGCCGGACAGGGGCCAACTATGGCTACACCTTC. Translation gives CASSRTGANYGYTF.

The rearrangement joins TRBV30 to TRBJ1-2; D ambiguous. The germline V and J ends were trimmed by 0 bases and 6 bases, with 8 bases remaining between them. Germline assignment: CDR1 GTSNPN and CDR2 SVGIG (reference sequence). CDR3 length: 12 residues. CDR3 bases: TGTGCCTGGAGTGTTTTTAGCGATGGCTACACCTTC. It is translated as CAWSVFSDGYTF.

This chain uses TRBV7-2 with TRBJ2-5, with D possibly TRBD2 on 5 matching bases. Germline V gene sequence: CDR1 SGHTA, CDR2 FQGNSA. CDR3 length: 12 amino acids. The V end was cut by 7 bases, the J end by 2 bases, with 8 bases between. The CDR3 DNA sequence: TGTGCCAGCACGGAGGTACAAGAGACCCAGTACTTC. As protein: CASTEVQETQYF. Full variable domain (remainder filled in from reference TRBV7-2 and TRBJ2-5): GAGVSQSPSNKVTEKGKDVELRCDPISGHTALYWYRQSLGQGLEFLIYFQGNSAPDKSGLPSDRFSAERTGGSVSTLTIQRTQQEDSAVYLCASTEVQETQYFGPGTRLLVL.

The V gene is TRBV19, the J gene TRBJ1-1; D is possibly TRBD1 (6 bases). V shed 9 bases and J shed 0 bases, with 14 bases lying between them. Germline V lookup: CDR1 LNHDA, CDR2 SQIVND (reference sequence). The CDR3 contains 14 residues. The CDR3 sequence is CASSPGTLNTEAFF. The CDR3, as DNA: TGTGCCAGCAGTCCCGGGACACTGAACACTGAAGCTTTCTTT. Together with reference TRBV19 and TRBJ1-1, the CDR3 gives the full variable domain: DGGITQSPKYLFRKEGQNVTLSCEQNLNHDAMYWYRQDPGQGLRLIYYSQIVNDFQKGDIAEGYSVSREKKESFPLTVTSAQKNPTAFYLCASSPGTLNTEAFFGQGTRLTVV.

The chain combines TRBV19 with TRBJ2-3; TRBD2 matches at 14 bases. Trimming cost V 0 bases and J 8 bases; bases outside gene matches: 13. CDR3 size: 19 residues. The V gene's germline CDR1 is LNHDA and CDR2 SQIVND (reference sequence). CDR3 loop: CASSIDPGQGLAGDPTQYF. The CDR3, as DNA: TGTGCCAGTAGTATAGATCCGGGACAGGGACTAGCGGGGGACCCTACGCAGTATTTT.

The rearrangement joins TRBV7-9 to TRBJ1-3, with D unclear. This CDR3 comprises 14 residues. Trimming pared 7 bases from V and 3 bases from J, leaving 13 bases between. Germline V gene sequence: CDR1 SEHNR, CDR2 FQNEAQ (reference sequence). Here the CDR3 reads CASTIVGSGNTIYF. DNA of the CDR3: TGTGCCAGCACCATAGTCGGTAGTGGAAACACCATATATTTT.

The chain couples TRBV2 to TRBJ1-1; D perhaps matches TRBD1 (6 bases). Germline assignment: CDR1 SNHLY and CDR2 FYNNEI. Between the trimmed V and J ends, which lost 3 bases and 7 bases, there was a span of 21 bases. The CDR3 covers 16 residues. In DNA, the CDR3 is TGTGCCAGCAGTGACCGTACCGGGGGGGGGCAAGATGAAGCTTTCTTT. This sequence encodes CASSDRTGGGQDEAFF.

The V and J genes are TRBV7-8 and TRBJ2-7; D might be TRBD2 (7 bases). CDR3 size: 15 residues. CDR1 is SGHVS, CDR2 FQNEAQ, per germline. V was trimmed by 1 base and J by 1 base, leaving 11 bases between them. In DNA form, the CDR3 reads TGTGCCAGCAGCTTAGGCGAGGGGGGGTCCTACGAGCAGTACTTC. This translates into CASSLGEGGSYEQYF.

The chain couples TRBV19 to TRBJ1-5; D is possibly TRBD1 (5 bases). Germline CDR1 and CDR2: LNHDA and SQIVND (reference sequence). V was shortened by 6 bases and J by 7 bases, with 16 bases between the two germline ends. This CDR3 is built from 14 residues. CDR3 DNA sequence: TGTGCCAGTAGCCCGACAGAAGTGCGCCAGCCCCAGCATTTT. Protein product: CASSPTEVRQPQHF.